The next 29 T cell receptor beta chains were all read from a single sample in a study of tumor-infiltrating lymphocytes in localized non-small cell lung cancer. TCRdb keeps only in-frame clones here, not all; method: immunoSEQ multiplex PCR. The sample includes about 8,900 clones, 65% to 80% of them seen just once. Material for sequencing was uninvolved lung tissue not adjacent to the tumor. These TCRs come from a human donor with non-small cell lung cancer.

The CDR3 loop reads CASSLGGHLPEAFF. The CDR3 DNA is TGTGCCAGCAGTTTAGGTGGGCACCTACCTGAAGCTTTCTTT. V and J are TRBV27 and TRBJ1-1; D unresolved. In germline, CDR1 is MNHEY, CDR2 SMNVEV (reference sequence). This CDR3 has 14 amino acids. Trimming pared 2 bases from V and 6 bases from J, leaving 13 bases between.

This chain joins TRBV11-2 and TRBJ2-7; 9 nucleotides align to TRBD2. The CDR3 has 14 amino acids. From germline, CDR1 is SGHAT and CDR2 FQNNGV. J lost 5 bases, V lost 6 bases, and 8 bases had no gene match. The CDR3 protein is CASSLEASGNEQYF. The DNA of the CDR3 is TGTGCCAGCAGTCTAGAGGCTAGCGGGAACGAGCAGTACTTC.

This sequence joins TRBV9 and TRBJ2-5; no firm D call. V shed 4 bases and J shed 4 bases, with 20 bases lying between them. The CDR3 totals 16 residues. Per germline, CDR1 SGDLS and CDR2 YYNGEE. The CDR3 sequence is CASSNQVAGGAETQYF. CDR3 sequence (DNA): TGTGCCAGCAGCAATCAGGTAGCAGGCGGTGCAGAGACCCAGTACTTC.

The chain links TRBV11-3 to TRBJ1-3; D is ambiguous. Trimming removed 7 bases at V and 0 bases at J, with 10 bases between. The CDR3 is made up of 14 amino acids. Germline V gene sequence: CDR1 SGHNT, CDR2 YENEEA. CDR3 region: CASTQHGSGNTIYF. CDR3 sequence (DNA): TGTGCCAGCACCCAACACGGCTCTGGAAACACCATATATTTT.

This clone was seen more than once but under ten times. V is TRBV2 and J is TRBJ2-2, with TRBD2 matching 15 bases. This CDR3 spans 17 amino acids. V dropped 6 bases and J dropped 7; count of bases not matched to a gene: 9. Germline loops: CDR1 SNHLY, CDR2 FYNNEI. In DNA, the CDR3 is TGTGCCAGCAGGGCCGGACTAGCGGGAGGGCCTCACGGGGAGCTGTTTTTT. Translation: CASRAGLAGGPHGELFF.

The V gene is TRBV30, the J gene TRBJ2-5; 7 nucleotides align to TRBD2. The CDR3 is 15 amino acids. Trimming at V came to 2 bases and at J to 1 base, leaving 7 bases not matched to a gene. From germline, CDR1 is GTSNPN and CDR2 SVGIG (reference sequence). The CDR3: CAWSPPGGIQETQYF. CDR3 DNA: TGTGCCTGGAGTCCACCCGGGGGGATCCAAGAGACCCAGTACTTC.

The CDR3 protein is CASRLQGGSETQYF. The CDR3, as DNA: TGTGCCAGCAGACTACAGGGGGGAAGTGAGACCCAGTACTTC. The chain combines TRBV6-5 with TRBJ2-5; 8 positions match TRBD1. The V segment lost 6 bases and the J segment 5 bases; nucleotides outside the gene matches: 8. Germline lookup yields CDR1 MNHEY and CDR2 SVGAGI. The CDR3 runs to 14 residues.

The chain combines TRBV30 with TRBJ1-1; D not resolved. CDR3 size: 12 residues. The V gene's germline CDR1 is GTSNPN and CDR2 SVGIG (reference sequence). With 2 bases removed from V and 5 bases from J, the gap between germline ends came to 9 bases. CDR3 DNA sequence: TGTGCCTGGAGTTATGGAGGTACTGAAGCTTTCTTT. It yields the protein CAWSYGGTEAFF.

This clone has only a few counts. The chain uses TRBV7-6 and TRBJ2-7, with D possibly being TRBD1 or TRBD2 (5 bases each). V lost 8 bases, J lost 4 bases, and 9 bases lay in between. The CDR3 consists of 11 residues. The V gene's germline CDR1 is SGHVS and CDR2 FNYEAQ. The CDR3 protein is CASGTLYEQYF. Written as DNA, the CDR3 is TGTGCCAGCGGGACGCTTTACGAGCAGTACTTC.

This chain joins TRBV7-2 and TRBJ2-7; D call uncertain. The CDR3 consists of 14 residues. Germline V lookup: CDR1 SGHTA, CDR2 FQGNSA. Between the trimmed V and J ends, which lost 1 base and 5 bases, there was a span of 12 bases. CDR3 amino acids: CASSLGLINDEQYF. The CDR3 DNA reads as TGTGCCAGCAGCTTAGGTCTCATCAACGACGAGCAGTACTTC.

The chain uses TRBV10-3 and TRBJ2-7, with D maybe TRBD2 (5 bases). The V end was cut by 4 bases, the J end by 5 bases, with 15 bases between. This CDR3 is 14 amino acids long. Per the germline V gene, CDR1 is ENHRY and CDR2 is SYGVKD. For the CDR3, the DNA is TGTGCCATCAGTGGATGGGGAGAAGCTAACGAGCAGTACTTC. This sequence encodes CAISGWGEANEQYF.

The chain couples TRBV7-3 to TRBJ2-7; 11 bases are a match to TRBD2. The CDR3 contains 14 residues. Germline values: CDR1 SGHTA, CDR2 FQGTGA. V was clipped by 6 bases and J by 6 bases; unmatched bases: 7. CDR3 nucleotide sequence: TGTGCCAGCAGTTCTACTAGCGGGAGTGGCGAGCAGTACTTC. Its protein product is CASSSTSGSGEQYF.

The chain recombines TRBV7-2 with TRBJ2-5; the D gene is possibly TRBD1 (6 bases). Germline values: CDR1 SGHTA, CDR2 FQGNSA. The CDR3 is 19 amino acids. V was cut by 1 base and J by 4 bases, with 25 bases left in between. The CDR3 nucleotides read TGTGCCAGCAGCTTAGAACGATCGGCAGGGGTACATTGGCGAGAGACCCAGTACTTC. Translation gives CASSLERSAGVHWRETQYF. Using reference TRBV7-2 and TRBJ2-5 for the parts outside the CDR3, the full variable domain is GAGVSQSPSNKVTEKGKDVELRCDPISGHTALYWYRQSLGQGLEFLIYFQGNSAPDKSGLPSDRFSAERTGGSVSTLTIQRTQQEDSAVYLCASSLERSAGVHWRETQYFGPGTRLLVL.

Only a few counts were recorded for this clone. The chain carries TRBV20-1 and TRBJ1-2; D unclear. Trimming took 0 bases from V and 3 from J, leaving 2 bases between them. CDR3 length: 11 amino acids. Germline values: CDR1 DFQATT, CDR2 SNEGSKA (reference sequence). CDR3 loop: CSAREDYGYTF. The CDR3 coding sequence is TGCAGTGCTAGAGAAGACTATGGCTACACCTTC.

The chain combines TRBV27 with TRBJ1-2, with 7 bases matching TRBD1. J gave up 1 base and V 6 bases, and 5 bases lay outside the gene matches. Germline CDR1 reads MNHEY; CDR2 reads SMNVEV (reference sequence). The CDR3 consists of 14 residues. CDR3 nucleotide sequence: TGTGCCAGCAGCACCTCAGGGGGTAACTATGGCTACACCTTC. Encoded protein: CASSTSGGNYGYTF.

A word on this clone: The limits of the CDR3 on the DNA are not certain, so only TCRdb's listed CDR3 is given. V usage is TRBV27 and J usage is TRBJ1-2. The CDR3 adds up to 16 amino acids, both ends counted. Germline CDR1 MNHEY, CDR2 SMNVEV (reference sequence). CDR3 residues: CASNPELWLHLRFGIF.

This chain links TRBV9 with TRBJ2-1; D possibly matches TRBD1 or TRBD2 (7 bases each). The ends were cut back, 6 bases at V and 4 bases at J, with 11 bases in the middle. Germline assignment: CDR1 SGDLS and CDR2 YYNGEE. The CDR3 spans 13 residues. Here the CDR3 DNA reads TGTGCCAGCAACCAGGGGGGGTACAATGAGCAGTTCTTC. Its translation: CASNQGGYNEQFF.

This clone counts as medium-sized. This rearrangement joins TRBV5-6 to TRBJ2-4; D not resolved. Germline values: CDR1 SGHDT, CDR2 YYEEEE. V lost 1 base to trimming and J lost 0 bases, with 2 bases between them. CDR3 length equals 13 residues. CDR3 coding DNA: TGTGCCAGCAGCTTGATAGCCAAAAACATTCAGTACTTC. It translates to CASSLIAKNIQYF.

The chain has TRBV30 and TRBJ1-1; D gene ambiguous. CDR3 length equals 13 residues. The ends were cut back, 0 bases at V and 5 bases at J, with 10 bases in the middle. Per the germline V gene, CDR1 is GTSNPN and CDR2 is SVGIG (reference sequence). CDR3 bases: TGTGCCTGGAGTGTTCGTCGAGCGACTGAAGCTTTCTTT. Protein sequence: CAWSVRRATEAFF.

The chain has TRBV11-2 and TRBJ1-2; D uncertain. Trimming took 1 base from V and 8 from J, leaving 5 bases between them. The germline gives CDR1 SGHAT, CDR2 FQNNGV. This CDR3 has 11 residues. The CDR3 nucleotides are TGTGCCAGCAGCTTAGCCGGGGGCTACACCTTC. Its translation is CASSLAGGYTF.

The chain joins TRBV21-1 to TRBJ1-2; the table names TRBD1, a call not compared with the DNA. TRBV21-1 is given as a pseudogene. CDR3 length: 16 residues. CDR3 protein: CASSKAPQGANYGYTF. In nucleotides, the CDR3 is TGTGCCAGCAGCAAAGCGCCCCAGGGGGCAAACTATGGCTACACCTTC.

The chain uses TRBV7-2 and TRBJ2-7, with TRBD1 identical over 9 bases. The CDR3 runs to 16 residues. Trimming took 1 base from V and 4 from J; bases not matched to a gene: 8. The germline V gene encodes CDR1 SGHTA and CDR2 FQGNSA. The CDR3 nucleotides are TGTGCCAGCAGCTTAGTCTCTGGACAGGGGTCGTACGAGCAGTACTTC. As protein: CASSLVSGQGSYEQYF.

This rearrangement joins TRBV5-1 to TRBJ1-1; D is perhaps TRBD1 (5 bases). V lost 4 bases, J lost 2 bases, and 9 bases lay in between. This CDR3 region has 13 residues. Germline assignment: CDR1 SGHRS and CDR2 YFSETQ. The CDR3, as DNA: TGCGCCAGCAGCATAGACAGTAACACTGAAGCTTTCTTT. Residues: CASSIDSNTEAFF.

V gene TRBV11-3 combines with J gene TRBJ1-5, with D unresolved. Trimming removed 1 base at V and 5 bases at J, with 6 bases between. The length of the CDR3 is 13 residues. CDR1 is SGHNT and CDR2 is YENEEA in the germline V gene. The CDR3 protein is CASSLGRDQPQHF. CDR3 nucleotides: TGTGCCAGCAGCTTAGGGCGCGATCAGCCCCAGCATTTT.

The chain is built from TRBV11-2 and TRBJ2-3, with D uncertain. Per the germline V gene, CDR1 is SGHAT and CDR2 is FQNNGV. V lost 11 bases and J lost 4, with 16 bases in between. This CDR3 region has 13 residues. The CDR3 here is CASGELGPDTQYF. The DNA for the CDR3 is TGTGCCTCCGGTGAATTGGGTCCAGATACGCAGTATTTT.

This clone was counted a single time. V gene TRBV9 combines with J gene TRBJ2-5; D gene uncertain. V dropped 0 bases and J dropped 4 bases, with 7 bases sitting between them. Germline V gives CDR1 SGDLS, CDR2 YYNGEE. The CDR3 has 13 amino acids. CDR3 residues: CASSVGSGETQYF. Written as DNA, the CDR3 is TGTGCCAGCAGCGTAGGCTCGGGAGAGACCCAGTACTTC.

In this sample, this clone turned up once. V is TRBV6-5 and J is TRBJ2-7; no firm D call. CDR3 length: 12 amino acids. V lost 6 bases to trimming and J lost 1 base, with 7 bases between them. Germline values: CDR1 MNHEY, CDR2 SVGAGI. Written as DNA, the CDR3 is TGTGCCAGCAGAATCTGTTCCTACGAGCAGTACTTC. Translation: CASRICSYEQYF.

The V call is TRBV4-3, the J call TRBJ1-1, with D perhaps matching TRBD1 (5 bases). Per germline, CDR1 LGHNA and CDR2 YSLEER. CDR3 length: 13 amino acids. Trimming took 4 bases from V and 10 from J, leaving 16 bases between them. The CDR3 loop is CASSRTREVGAFF. CDR3 in DNA: TGCGCCAGCAGCCGCACCAGGGAAGTGGGAGCTTTCTTT.

The V and J genes are TRBV5-4 and TRBJ2-2; D could derive from TRBD1 or TRBD2 (5 bases each). Trimming left V 6 bases short and J 1 base short, with 13 bases between. Germline-derived CDR1 and CDR2 are SGHNT and YYREEE (reference sequence). This CDR3 comprises 15 residues. CDR3 residues: CASTSGTVNTGELFF. CDR3 nucleotides: TGTGCCAGCACTTCCGGGACGGTGAACACCGGGGAGCTGTTTTTT.